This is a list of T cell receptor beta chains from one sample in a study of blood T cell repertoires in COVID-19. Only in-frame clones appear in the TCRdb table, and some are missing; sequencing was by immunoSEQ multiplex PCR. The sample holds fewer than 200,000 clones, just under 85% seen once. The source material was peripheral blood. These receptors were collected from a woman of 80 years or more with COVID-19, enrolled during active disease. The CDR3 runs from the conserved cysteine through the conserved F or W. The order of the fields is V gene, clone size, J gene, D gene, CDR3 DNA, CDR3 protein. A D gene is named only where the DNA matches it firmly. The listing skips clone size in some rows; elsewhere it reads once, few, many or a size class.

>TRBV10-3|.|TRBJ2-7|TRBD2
TGTGCCATCAATGGGCTAGCGGGGGCGGGCGAGCAGTACTTC
CAINGLAGAGEQYF
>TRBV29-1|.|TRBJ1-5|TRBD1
TGCAGCGGGGCCTCTGGCGACGGGACAGGGACTCATCAGCCCCAGCATTTT
CSGASGDGTGTHQPQHF
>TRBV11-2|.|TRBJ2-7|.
TGTGCCAGCAGCTTAGGTCTGGCAGGGGGGTACGAGCAGTACTTC
CASSLGLAGGYEQYF
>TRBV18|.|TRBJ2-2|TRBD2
TGTGCCAGCTCACCACTCCCTAGCGGGGGCCCGCTGAGCACCGGGGAGCTGTTTTTT
CASSPLPSGGPLSTGELFF
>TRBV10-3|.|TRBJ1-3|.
TGTGCCATCATGGTAACAGCCTCTGGAAACACCATATATTTT
CAIMVTASGNTIYF
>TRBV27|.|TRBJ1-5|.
TGTGCCAGCAGTTTTAGGGAGAATCAGCCCCAGCATTTT
CASSFRENQPQHF
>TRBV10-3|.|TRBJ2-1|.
TGTGCCATCAGTGGTCTCTTACCCGACGGAGATGAGCAGTTCTTC
CAISGLLPDGDEQFF
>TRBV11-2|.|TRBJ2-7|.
TGTGCCAGCAGGTCGATTTCAGGGAATTTCGACGAGCAGTACTTC
CASRSISGNFDEQYF
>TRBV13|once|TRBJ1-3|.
TGTGCCAGCAGCTTATGGAGCCTTGGGAACACCATATATTTT
CASSLWSLGNTIYF
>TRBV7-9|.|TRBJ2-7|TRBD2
TGTGCCAGCAGCCAGGGACTAGCGTTTTCCTACGAGCAGTACTTC
CASSQGLAFSYEQYF
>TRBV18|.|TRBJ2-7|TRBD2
TGTGCCAGCTCACCACCGGCACTAGCGGGGGGCTCCTACGAGCAGTACTTC
CASSPPALAGGSYEQYF
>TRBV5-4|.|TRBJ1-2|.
TGTGCCAGCAGCTTGGCGGGAGCGGATGGCTACACCTTC
CASSLAGADGYTF
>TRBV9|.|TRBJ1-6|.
TGTGCCAGCAGCGTAGACGGGTCCTATAATTCACCCCTCCACTTT
CASSVDGSYNSPLHF
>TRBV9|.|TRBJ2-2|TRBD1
TGTGCCAGCAGCCCAAGACAGGGGAGGATCGGGGAGCTGTTTTTT
CASSPRQGRIGELFF
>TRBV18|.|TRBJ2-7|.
TGTGCCAGCTCACCAAAACAGTACTCCTACGAGCAGTACTTC
CASSPKQYSYEQYF
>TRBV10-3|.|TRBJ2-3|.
TGTGCCATCAGTGGCCAGGAGGCAGATACGCAGTATTTT
CAISGQEADTQYF